These 6 T cell receptor beta chains share one sample of origin, sequenced in a study of CD39 and CD103 CD8 tumor-infiltrating T cells. TCRdb keeps only in-frame clones here, not all; method: immunoSEQ multiplex PCR. The sample consists of approximately 18,000 clones, approximately 90% of them appearing once. The sample was CD8+ T cells sorted from blood. Subset reported: total memory CD8 T cells (CD45RA-CCR7+/-) from blood or uninvolved lymph node. These receptors were obtained from a human donor with head and neck squamous cell carcinoma.

The rearrangement uses TRBV5-8 and TRBJ2-7, with D perhaps given as TRBD1 or TRBD2 (5 bases each). This CDR3 comprises 13 residues. V shed 4 bases and J shed 6 bases, with 14 bases lying between them. Germline V gene lookup returns CDR1 SGHTS and CDR2 YDEGEE. The CDR3 loop is CASSPTGGSEQYF. The CDR3 bases are TGTGCCAGCAGCCCAACTGGGGGTTCCGAGCAGTACTTC.

The sample holds one count of this clone. The genes are TRBV7-8 and TRBJ2-1; TRBD1 matches 9 bases. Germline assignment: CDR1 SGHVS and CDR2 FQNEAQ. V was clipped by 5 bases and J by 5 bases; unmatched bases: 13. This CDR3 has 17 amino acids. CDR3 protein: CASSRVTGGAADNEQFF. For the CDR3, the DNA is TGTGCCAGCAGCCGCGTCACAGGGGGCGCGGCGGACAATGAGCAGTTCTTC. Complete variable domain (other parts from reference TRBV7-8 and TRBJ2-1): GAGVSQSPRYKVAKRGQDVALRCDPISGHVSLFWYQQALGQGPEFLTYFQNEAQLDKSGLPSDRFFAERPEGSVSTLKIQRTQQEDSAVYLCASSRVTGGAADNEQFFGPGTRLTVL.

The chain employs TRBV25-1 and TRBJ1-2; D not certain. V was clipped by 2 bases and J by 1 base, with 2 bases between them. Germline assignment: CDR1 MGHDK and CDR2 SYGVNS. CDR3 size: 12 residues. This CDR3 is CASSENNYGYTF. The CDR3 DNA sequence: TGTGCCAGCAGTGAAAATAACTATGGCTACACCTTC.

The rearrangement joins TRBV4-1 to TRBJ1-5, with D hard to call. This CDR3 is built from 14 residues. CDR1 is MGHRA, CDR2 YSYEKL, per germline. V was trimmed by 4 bases and J by 2 bases, leaving 9 bases between them. CDR3 in amino acids: CASSPYHGNQPQHF. The CDR3 nucleotides read TGCGCCAGCAGCCCTTACCATGGCAATCAGCCCCAGCATTTT.

The table lists this clone with a count of one. The chain recombines TRBV4-2 with TRBJ2-3, with 7 nucleotides matching TRBD2. Germline CDR1 and CDR2: LGHNA and YNFKEQ. This CDR3 is 15 amino acids long. The V gene end was trimmed by 4 bases and the J gene end by 1 base; junction bases not matched to a gene: 5. The CDR3 bases are TGTGCCAGCAGCCTGGGGGGGGGAGGCACAGATACGCAGTATTTT. Encoded protein: CASSLGGGGTDTQYF.

The chain links TRBV4-2 to TRBJ1-1; 8 bases map to TRBD1. Germline-derived CDR1 and CDR2 are LGHNA and YNFKEQ. Losses at the gene ends were 1 base for V and 6 bases for J; bases not matched to a gene: 7. CDR3 length: 15 residues. CDR3 bases: TGTGCCAGCAGCCAAGTTGACAGGGGTGGGCCTGAAGCTTTCTTT. Amino acids: CASSQVDRGGPEAFF.